A selection of T cell receptor beta chains follows, all from one sample in a study of CD4 and CD8 cells across lung adenocarcinoma regions. TCRdb re-called the PCR reads with MiXCR, one entry per CDR3 protein. The sample shows 20,000 to 25,000 distinct CDR3 sequences, roughly 54% of them seen only once. Input material: CD8+ T cells from the center of a lung tumor. Receptors were obtained from a female donor with lung adenocarcinoma. The CD4 and CD8 labels of this study may be unreliable. Both conserved end residues are part of each CDR3. The order of the fields is J gene, clone size, V gene, D gene, CDR3 DNA, CDR3 protein. The D gene is left open where the match is weak. Size is stated for part of the rows, as once, few or many counts, or as a class when the clone is expanded.

TRBJ2-7,.,TRBV10-2,.,TGCGCCAGCGGTACGACGGTATGGGCCAAAGATACGCAGTACTTC,CASGTTVWAKDTQYF
TRBJ2-5,many,TRBV6-1,.,TGTGCCAGCACCTTCTTCCAAGAGACCCAGTACTTC,CASTFFQETQYF
TRBJ1-2,.,TRBV27,.,TGTGCCAGCAGTTTTAGATCCTCGTGGGGCTACACCTTC,CASSFRSSWGYTF
TRBJ2-4,.,TRBV27,.,TGTGCGGGGCTGTGCGCCAAAGACACTCAGTACTTC,CAGLCAKDTQYF
TRBJ2-4,.,TRBV27,.,TGTGCCAGCAGGGGACTTCAGAGTACCAACATTCAGTACTTC,CASRGLQSTNIQYF
TRBJ2-2,few,TRBV3-1,TRBD1,TGTGCCAGCAGCCCGTGGGACAGAGACACCGGGGAGCTGTTTTTT,CASSPWDRDTGELFF
TRBJ2-4,.,TRBV2,TRBD2,TGTGCCAGCAGTGATCATTCGGGAGCGGGAGCCAAAAACATGCAGTACTTC,CASSDHSGAGAKNMQYF
TRBJ2-3,.,TRBV10-2,TRBD2,TGCGCGGGGAGCGGGGGCGGGTACGAAGAGACCCAGTATTTT,CAGSGGGYEETQYF
TRBJ2-1,medium-sized,TRBV7-2,TRBD2,TGTGCCAGCAGCTCCCAGACTAGCGGGAGGGGGAATGAGCAGTTCTTC,CASSSQTSGRGNEQFF
TRBJ2-1,once,TRBV5-1,.,TGCGCCAGCAGCCTTCTTTCCAGTGAGCAGGGGGAGCAGTTCTTC,CASSLLSSEQGEQFF
TRBJ2-1,few,TRBV27,TRBD2,TGTGCCAGCAGACCGGGACTAGCGGAGTCCTACAATGAGCAGTTCTTC,CASRPGLAESYNEQFF
TRBJ2-1,.,TRBV6-1,TRBD2,TGTGCCAGCAGTGATAAGGCTAGCGGGTACAATGAGCAGTTCTTC,CASSDKASGYNEQFF
TRBJ2-2,.,TRBV6-2/TRBV6-3,.,TGTGCCAGCAGTTACTCAGGCTTGACAACCGGGGAGCTGTTTTTT,CASSYSGLTTGELFF
TRBJ2-4,.,TRBV6-1,.,TGTGCCAGCAGGGGGCTGGGAAGCACAGATACTCAGTACTTC,CASRGLGSTDTQYF
TRBJ2-5,many,TRBV12-3/TRBV12-4,.,TGTGCCAGCAGCAATCGGGGGACCTCCGACCAAGAGACCCAGTACTTC,CASSNRGTSDQETQYF
TRBJ2-5,once,TRBV6-1,.,TGTGCGGGCAGTGGGGGCTGCGACCTCGGTACGCAGTACTTT,CAGSGGCDLGTQYF
TRBJ2-3,.,TRBV10-1,.,TGCCGCATCACGGGGCTGCAAGACAAAAACACTCAGTATTTT,CRITGLQDKNTQYF
TRBJ2-3,.,TRBV27,.,TGTGCCGGCAGTGGAGGGGCAGGTCCAGAGACGCAGTATTTT,CAGSGGAGPETQYF
TRBJ2-1,few,TRBV20-1,.,TGCAGTGCTAGAGTTGGTGACAATGAGCAGTTCTTC,CSARVGDNEQFF
TRBJ2-3,.,TRBV10-3,.,TGTGCCAGCAGGGGTCGGACTACAGAGGCGCAGTATTTT,CASRGRTTEAQYF
TRBJ2-1,large,TRBV6-1,TRBD2,TGTGCCAGCAGTGAAGCGCTTTTAGCGGGAAGGGGGCAGTTCTTC,CASSEALLAGRGQFF
TRBJ2-3,.,TRBV12-3/TRBV12-4,TRBD1,TGTGCCAGCAGTGCCGCGGGGACAGGGTGTCGGAACAAAGATACGCAGTACTTT,CASSAAGTGCRNKDTQYF
TRBJ2-1,few,TRBV27,TRBD2,TGTGCCAGCAGTTTATCTAGAGGTCTAGCGGGAGAGCCGGTCGGGTACAATGAGCAGTTCTTC,CASSLSRGLAGEPVGYNEQFF
TRBJ2-3,.,TRBV7-2,.,TGTGCGGGGCGCGGGGGCGGCGAGGAGGAGACGCAGTACTTT,CAGRGGGEEETQYF